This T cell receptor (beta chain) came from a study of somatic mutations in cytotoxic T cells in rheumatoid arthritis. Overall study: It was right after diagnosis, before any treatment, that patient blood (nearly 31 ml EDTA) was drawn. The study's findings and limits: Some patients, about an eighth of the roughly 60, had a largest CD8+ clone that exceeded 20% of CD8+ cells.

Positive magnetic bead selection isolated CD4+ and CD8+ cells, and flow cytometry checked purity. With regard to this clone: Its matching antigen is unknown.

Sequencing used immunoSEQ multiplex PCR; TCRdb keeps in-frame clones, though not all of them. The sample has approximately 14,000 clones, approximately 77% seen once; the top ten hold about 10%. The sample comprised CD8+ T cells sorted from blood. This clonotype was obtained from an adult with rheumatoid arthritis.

The CDR3 loop reads CASSEIRSGVGETQYF. The CDR3 DNA is TGTGCCAGCAGTGAAATAAGAAGCGGGGTGGGAGAGACCCAGTACTTC. The chain links TRBV6-1 to TRBJ2-5; 7 positions match TRBD2. CDR3 size: 16 residues. Germline V gene data show CDR1 as MNHNS and CDR2 as SASEGT. V lost 2 bases and J lost 4; bases outside the gene matches: 10.